The 12 T cell receptor beta chains given below trace back to one sample, sequenced in a study of blood T cell repertoires in COVID-19. TCRdb keeps only in-frame clones here, not all; method: immunoSEQ multiplex PCR. Here the sample spans roughly 160,000 clones, around 80% being singletons. The sample was peripheral blood. The receptor set was obtained from a woman aged 55 to 70 with acute or convalescent COVID-19.

This clone was observed once. This sequence joins TRBV6-1 and TRBJ2-7, with D maybe TRBD1 (5 bases). The CDR3 covers 16 residues. The germline CDR1 and CDR2 sequences are MNHNS and SASEGT. V lost 4 bases to trimming and J lost 0 bases, with 16 bases between them. CDR3 nucleotide sequence: TGTGCCAGCAGTGCGAGACAGTTCCTGAGCTCCTACGAGCAGTACTTC. It encodes CASSARQFLSSYEQYF.

The chain couples TRBV4-2 to TRBJ1-6; D is ambiguous. Per the germline V gene, CDR1 is LGHNA and CDR2 is YNFKEQ. Deletions cut 2 bases from V and 7 bases from J, with 6 bases between. The length of the CDR3 is 13 residues. DNA of the CDR3: TGTGCCAGCAGCCAAACCAGGAATTCACCCCTCCACTTT. This sequence encodes CASSQTRNSPLHF.

The chain is built from TRBV18 and TRBJ1-1; 7 positions agree with TRBD1. V was clipped by 3 bases and J by 11 bases; unmatched bases: 18. The CDR3 is 16 residues long. The germline V gene has CDR1 KGHSH and CDR2 LQKENI. CDR3: CASSPRQGIGEFWAFF. DNA of the CDR3: TGTGCCAGCTCACCCAGACAGGGCATAGGGGAATTCTGGGCTTTCTTT.

The genes are TRBV5-8 and TRBJ1-5, with D possibly matching TRBD1 (5 bases). V was clipped by 0 bases and J by 7 bases, with 11 bases between them. Germline V gives CDR1 SGHTS, CDR2 YDEGEE. CDR3 size: 14 residues. The CDR3 nucleotides are TGTGCCAGCAGCTTGGCGCGGGGCGGCCAGCCCCAGCATTTT. It specifies CASSLARGGQPQHF.

The gene calls are TRBV19 and TRBJ2-5; D is perhaps TRBD1 (5 bases). Trimming cost V 6 bases and J 7 bases, with 18 bases left between them. CDR1 and CDR2 (germline): LNHDA, SQIVND (reference sequence). The CDR3 length is 14 residues. The CDR3 DNA reads as TGTGCCAGTAGCTTGCGACAGTGGGGCTTGACCCAGTACTTC. It specifies CASSLRQWGLTQYF. The entire variable domain, with the rest obtained from reference TRBV19 and TRBJ2-5, is as follows: DGGITQSPKYLFRKEGQNVTLSCEQNLNHDAMYWYRQDPGQGLRLIYYSQIVNDFQKGDIAEGYSVSREKKESFPLTVTSAQKNPTAFYLCASSLRQWGLTQYFGPGTRLLVL.

This chain connects TRBV7-2 to TRBJ2-1, with TRBD2 matching 10 bases. The CDR3 sequence is 15 residues long. Germline values: CDR1 SGHTA, CDR2 FQGNSA. The trim removed 6 bases at V and 4 bases at J, leaving 6 bases unmatched. CDR3 DNA sequence: TGTGCCAGCAGTCGTAAGCGGGGGGGGTACAATGAGCAGTTCTTC. This translates into CASSRKRGGYNEQFF.

Remarks on this clone: This sample includes further DNA sequences coding for the same CDR3. The chain combines TRBV7-2 with TRBJ2-5; D perhaps matches TRBD2 (6 bases). V was pared by 0 bases and J by 5 bases, with 10 bases between. CDR1 is SGHTA and CDR2 is FQGNSA in the germline V gene. The CDR3 runs to 14 residues. As DNA, the CDR3 is TGTGCCAGCAGCTTAGCGGGGGGTGGGGAGACCCAGTACTTC. Its translation is CASSLAGGGETQYF.

V and J are TRBV7-9 and TRBJ2-1, with 8 bases lining up with TRBD1. The CDR3 totals 17 residues. Trimming removed 4 bases from V and 0 bases from J; junction bases left unmatched: 8. The germline CDR1 and CDR2 sequences are SEHNR and FQNEAQ (reference sequence). CDR3 bases: TGTGCCAGCAGCTCCCGGGACAGGTACGGCTCCTACAATGAGCAGTTCTTC. Its translation: CASSSRDRYGSYNEQFF.

This clone was recorded a few times. The chain couples TRBV5-1 to TRBJ1-5, with 8 positions matching TRBD1. The CDR3 totals 17 residues. Trimming at V came to 0 bases and at J to 2 bases, leaving 7 bases not matched to a gene. Germline V gene data show CDR1 as SGHRS and CDR2 as YFSETQ. CDR3 residues: CASSLAALGQGNQPQHF. The CDR3 DNA follows: TGCGCCAGCAGCTTGGCCGCCTTGGGACAGGGCAATCAGCCCCAGCATTTT.

The rearrangement uses TRBV27 and TRBJ1-1, with 8 bases lining up with TRBD1. The CDR3 is 14 residues long. Losses at the gene ends were 7 bases for V and 2 bases for J; bases not matched to a gene: 6. Germline CDR1 MNHEY, CDR2 SMNVEV (reference sequence). The CDR3 spells CASNSRGLNTEAFF. The CDR3 region has the DNA TGTGCCAGCAACTCCAGGGGGCTTAACACTGAAGCTTTCTTT.

The chain couples TRBV9 to TRBJ2-1; D is unresolved. The V end was cut by 4 bases, the J end by 3 bases, with 5 bases between. Per germline, CDR1 SGDLS and CDR2 YYNGEE. This CDR3 is 12 amino acids long. As DNA, the CDR3 is TGTGCCAGCAGCCCCAGCTACAATGAGCAGTTCTTC. It encodes CASSPSYNEQFF.

The chain has TRBV7-2 and TRBJ2-7; D is possibly TRBD1 (5 bases). The CDR3 length is 15 residues. V gave up 3 bases and J gave up 5 bases, with 17 bases separating them. Looked up from germline, CDR1 is SGHTA and CDR2 is FQGNSA. CDR3 sequence reads: CASSFTAGKSDEQYF. The DNA of the CDR3 is TGTGCCAGCAGCTTTACGGCAGGGAAGTCGGACGAGCAGTACTTC.